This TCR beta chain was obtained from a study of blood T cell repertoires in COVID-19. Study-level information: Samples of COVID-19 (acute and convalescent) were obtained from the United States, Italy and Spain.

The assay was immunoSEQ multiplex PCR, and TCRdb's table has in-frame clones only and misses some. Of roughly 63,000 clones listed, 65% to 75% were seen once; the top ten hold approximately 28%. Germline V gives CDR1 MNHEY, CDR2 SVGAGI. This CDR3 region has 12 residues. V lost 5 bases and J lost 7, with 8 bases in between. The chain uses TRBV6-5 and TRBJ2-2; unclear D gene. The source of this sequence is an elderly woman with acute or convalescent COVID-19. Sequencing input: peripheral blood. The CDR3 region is CASSTRGGELFF. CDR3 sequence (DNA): TGTGCCAGCAGTACCCGAGGCGGGGAGCTGTTTTTT.